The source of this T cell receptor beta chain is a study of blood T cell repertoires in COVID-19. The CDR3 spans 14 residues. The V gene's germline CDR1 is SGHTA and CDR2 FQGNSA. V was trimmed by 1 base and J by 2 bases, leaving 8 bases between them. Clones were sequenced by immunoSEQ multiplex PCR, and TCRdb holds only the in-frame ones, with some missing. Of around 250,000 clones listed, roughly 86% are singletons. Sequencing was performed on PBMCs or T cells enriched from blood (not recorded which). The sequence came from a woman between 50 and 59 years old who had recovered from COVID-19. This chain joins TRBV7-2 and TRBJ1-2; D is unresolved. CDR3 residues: CASSLEPSNYGYTF. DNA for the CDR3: TGTGCCAGCAGCTTAGAGCCAAGCAACTATGGCTACACCTTC.